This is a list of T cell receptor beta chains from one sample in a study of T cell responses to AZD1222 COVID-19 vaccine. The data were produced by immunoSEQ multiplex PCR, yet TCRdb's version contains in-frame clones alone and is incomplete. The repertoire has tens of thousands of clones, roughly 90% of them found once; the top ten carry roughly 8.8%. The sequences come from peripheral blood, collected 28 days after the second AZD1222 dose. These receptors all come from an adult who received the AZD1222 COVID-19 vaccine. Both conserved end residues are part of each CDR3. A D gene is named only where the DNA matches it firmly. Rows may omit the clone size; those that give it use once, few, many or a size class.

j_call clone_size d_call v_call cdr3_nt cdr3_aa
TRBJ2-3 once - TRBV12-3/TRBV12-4 TGTGCCAGCAGTTCTCCGCAGTATTTT CASSSPQYF
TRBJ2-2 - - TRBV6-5 TGTGCCAGCAGTTATCCCCAAGGAGGGGGGGAGCTGTTTTTT CASSYPQGGGELFF
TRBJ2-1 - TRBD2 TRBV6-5 TGTGCCAGCAGCATGACTAGCGGGAGCCCTGAGCAGTTCTTC CASSMTSGSPEQFF
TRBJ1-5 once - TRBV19 TGTGCCAGTAGTATCGGGGGATCTCAGCCCCAGCATTTT CASSIGGSQPQHF
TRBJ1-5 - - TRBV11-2 TGTGCCAGCAGCTTATTGGGGGGGATTAGTCAGCCCCAGCATTTT CASSLLGGISQPQHF
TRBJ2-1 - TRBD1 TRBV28 TGTGCCAGCAGGGGGACAGGGTCCTACAATGAGCAGTTCTTC CASRGTGSYNEQFF
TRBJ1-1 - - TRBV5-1 TGCGCCAGCAGCTTGGAGGGGGTTGGGCCGAACACTGAAGCTTTCTTT CASSLEGVGPNTEAFF
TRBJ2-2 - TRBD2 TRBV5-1 TGCGCCAGCCAACCTCTCCCCGTCTCGGGACTAGCGGGAGCTCACACCGGGGAGCTGTTTTTT CASQPLPVSGLAGAHTGELFF
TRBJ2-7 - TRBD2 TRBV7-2 TGTGCCAGCAGTGGGGCGGGAGAGGGGCGGGCCTACGAGCAGTACTTC CASSGAGEGRAYEQYF
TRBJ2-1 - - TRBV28 TGTGCCAGCAGAGCGATCGCAATGGTGGGGCGTCGATACAATGAGCAGTTCTTC CASRAIAMVGRRYNEQFF
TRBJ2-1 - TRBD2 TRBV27 TGTGCCAGCAGTTTATTCCCCGTTGGGCGGGAGGATGAGCAGTTCTTC CASSLFPVGREDEQFF
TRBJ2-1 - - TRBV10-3 TGTGCCATCAGTCTGGACGGCAATGAGCAGTTCTTC CAISLDGNEQFF
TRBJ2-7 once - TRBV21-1 TGTGCCAGCAGCAAGATTGGCGGCGGGGACAGCTTATACGAGCAGTACTTC CASSKIGGGDSLYEQYF
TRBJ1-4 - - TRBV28 TGTGCCAGCAGTTCCCCGGGATCTCCATCTACTAATGAAAAACTGTTTTTT CASSSPGSPSTNEKLFF
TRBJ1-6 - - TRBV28 TGTGCCAGCAGAAATCACAGGGTGTCTTTGGATTCACCCCTCCACTTT CASRNHRVSLDSPLHF
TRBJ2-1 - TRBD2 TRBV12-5 TGTGCTAGTGGTTTGGTAGCGGGGGGCTACTCCAATGAGCAGTTCTTC CASGLVAGGYSNEQFF
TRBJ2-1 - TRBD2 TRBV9 TGTGCCAGCAGCGTAGCTCCGAGGGGCGGGAGCTCCTACAATGAGCAGTTCTTC CASSVAPRGGSSYNEQFF
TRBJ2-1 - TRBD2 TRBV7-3 TGTGCCAGCAGCTCCGGGACTAGCGGAAACTACAATGAGCAGTTCTTC CASSSGTSGNYNEQFF
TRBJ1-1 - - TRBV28 TGTGCCTTTGGCGGGGGAAACACTGAAGCTTTCTTT CAFGGGNTEAFF
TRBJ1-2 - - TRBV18 TGTGCCAGCTCACTCTCAGCGGATTTTCGCTATGGCTACACCTTC CASSLSADFRYGYTF
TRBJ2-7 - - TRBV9 TGTGCCAGCAGCGTAGATGCGGGGAGAGACTGGAGCTCCTACGAGCAGTACTTC CASSVDAGRDWSSYEQYF
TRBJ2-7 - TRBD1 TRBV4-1 TGCGCCAGCAGCCAAGATGTAAGGGGGCAAAGGTACGAGCAGTACTTC CASSQDVRGQRYEQYF
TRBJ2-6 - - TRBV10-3 TGTGCCATCAGTGACCCGGAGCGTCTCTCTGGGGCCAACGTCCTGACTTTC CAISDPERLSGANVLTF
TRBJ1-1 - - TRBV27 TGTGCCAGCAGTCCCAGGGAGGCCTCTGAAGCTTTCTTT CASSPREASEAFF
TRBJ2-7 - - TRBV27 TGTGCCAGCAGTCCCTACCGGGGGGACAGGATTACCTACGAGCAGTACTTC CASSPYRGDRITYEQYF
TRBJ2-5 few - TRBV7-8 TGTGCCAGCAAACTTGGGGCCATTGAGGAGACCCAGTACTTC CASKLGAIEETQYF